Listed below are T cell receptor beta chains from one sample, sequenced in a study of CD8 T cells in Susac syndrome. TCRdb fed the immunoSEQ multiplex PCR reads into MiXCR, producing one record per CDR3 protein. The sample includes over 95,000 distinct CDR3 sequences, 85% to 95% seen only once; the top ten take approximately 0.12%. The sequenced sample consisted of CD8+ T cells from PBMCs. The source is a human donor in good health. Both conserved end residues are part of each CDR3. A D gene is named only where the DNA matches it firmly. Size is stated for part of the rows, as once, few or many counts, or as a class when the clone is expanded.

size	D	J	V	DNA	CDR3
few	.	TRBJ2-2	TRBV6-5	TGTGCCAGCAGTTACAGGCCTACCGGGGAGCTGTTTTTT	CASSYRPTGELFF
.	.	TRBJ2-7	TRBV7-9	TGTGCCAGCAGCCCCACAGACTCCTACGAGCAGTACTTC	CASSPTDSYEQYF
.	TRBD1	TRBJ2-5	TRBV19	TGTGCCAGTAGTATTTGGGGACAGAGCCAAGAGACCCAGTACTTC	CASSIWGQSQETQYF
few	.	TRBJ2-7	TRBV9	TGTGCCAGCAGCGTAGAAGGGGCAGCGCAGGACGAGCAGTACTTC	CASSVEGAAQDEQYF
.	TRBD1	TRBJ2-6	TRBV29-1	TGCAGCGTTGGGGACAGGACTTTCTCTGGGGCCAACGTCCTGACTTTC	CSVGDRTFSGANVLTF
.	TRBD2	TRBJ2-7	TRBV12-3/TRBV12-4	TGTGCCAGCAGTTTCGGCGGGGGACCCTACGAGCAGTACTTC	CASSFGGGPYEQYF
once	.	TRBJ1-6	TRBV30	TGTGCCTGGGGATTGAGCTCCTATAATTCACCCCTCCACTTT	CAWGLSSYNSPLHF
.	TRBD2	TRBJ2-5	TRBV30	TGTGCCTGGGACCCAGCGGGAGGAGAGACCCAGTACTTC	CAWDPAGGETQYF
.	.	TRBJ2-2	TRBV10-3	TGTGCCATCAGTGCTACTGTAACGAACACCGGGGAGCTGTTTTTT	CAISATVTNTGELFF
once	.	TRBJ2-2	TRBV11-2	TGTGCCAGCAGCTTCGCGGGACTCCTGAACACCGGGGAGCTGTTTTTT	CASSFAGLLNTGELFF
.	.	TRBJ2-6	TRBV24-1	TGTGCCACCAGTGACGGGAGCCCGAACTCTGGGGCCAACGTCCTGACTTTC	CATSDGSPNSGANVLTF
.	.	TRBJ2-7	TRBV7-8	TGTGCCAGCAGCTCCGGAGGGACGTCCTACGAGCAGTACTTC	CASSSGGTSYEQYF
.	TRBD1	TRBJ2-7	TRBV13	TGTGCCAGCAGCCCGGGACAGGGCATTCAATACGAGCAGTACTTC	CASSPGQGIQYEQYF
.	TRBD1	TRBJ2-3	TRBV29-1	TGCAGCGTTGACCACCCAGGGACAGGGGTTCATACGCAGTATTTT	CSVDHPGTGVHTQYF
.	.	TRBJ2-5	TRBV2	TGTGCCAGCACTGTCCACGCAAGGGAGACCCAGTACTTC	CASTVHARETQYF
.	.	TRBJ1-2	TRBV5-1	TGCGCCAGCACTCTTTCTCTGGGGGACCCTGGCTACACCTTC	CASTLSLGDPGYTF
.	.	TRBJ1-1	TRBV14	TGTGCCAGCAGCCAACGCGGGGGACACACTGAAGCTTTCTTT	CASSQRGGHTEAFF
once	.	TRBJ2-5	TRBV6-1	TGTGCCAGCAGTGTTATGGCGTGGGAGACCCAGTACTTC	CASSVMAWETQYF
.	TRBD1	TRBJ2-3	TRBV7-3	TGTGCCAGCAGCTTGACAGGGGGCACAGATACGCAGTATTTT	CASSLTGGTDTQYF
once	.	TRBJ1-1	TRBV19	TGTGCCAGTGAGTATGGGGGAGACGCTTTCTTT	CASEYGGDAFF
.	.	TRBJ2-2	TRBV20-1	TGCAGTGCTAGACGCGGGGTTACATACACCGGGGAGCTGTTTTTT	CSARRGVTYTGELFF
few	TRBD1	TRBJ2-5	TRBV7-3	TGTGCCAGCAGCCTTACAGGGGCCCAAGAGACCCAGTACTTC	CASSLTGAQETQYF
once	.	TRBJ1-2	TRBV3-1	TGTGCCAGCAGCCAAGGCACAGCCGGGGTGGGATTTGGAGGCTACACCTTC	CASSQGTAGVGFGGYTF
.	TRBD2	TRBJ2-1	TRBV13	TGTGCCAGCAGCTTCTTCGCGGGGGGGCCGAGGGACAATGAGCAGTTCTTC	CASSFFAGGPRDNEQFF
.	TRBD2	TRBJ2-3	TRBV10-3	TGTGCCATCAGTGCCAGTAGCGGGGTTAGCACAGATACGCAGTATTTT	CAISASSGVSTDTQYF
.	TRBD1	TRBJ1-5	TRBV27	TGTGCCAGCAGTTCGACAGGGGGCGGTCAGCCCCAGCATTTT	CASSSTGGGQPQHF
.	.	TRBJ1-4	TRBV3-1	TGTGCCAGCAGCCCAACGACTGGGCAGGCGGTTAATGAAAAACTGTTTTTT	CASSPTTGQAVNEKLFF
.	.	TRBJ1-2	TRBV29-1	TGCAGCGTTGATGAAGGGGCGAGAGGCTACACCTTC	CSVDEGARGYTF
once	TRBD2	TRBJ2-3	TRBV7-2	TGTGCCAGCAGCTCGATTTCTAGCGGAAGCACAGATACGCAGTATTTT	CASSSISSGSTDTQYF
.	.	TRBJ1-6	TRBV6-6	TGTGCCAGCACCTCCTCCCCATATAATTCACCCCTCCACTTT	CASTSSPYNSPLHF
.	.	TRBJ1-2	TRBV5-1	TGCGCCAGCAGCCCGGACAAAGGCGGCTACACCTTC	CASSPDKGGYTF
.	.	TRBJ2-1	TRBV7-2	TGTGCCACCCGGAGAGGAGGCCCCTACAATGAGCAGTTCTTC	CATRRGGPYNEQFF
.	TRBD2	TRBJ2-1	TRBV23-1	TGCGCAATTAGCGGGTCCTACAATGAGCAGTTCTTC	CAISGSYNEQFF
.	.	TRBJ1-1	TRBV30	TGTGCCTGGAGTGGGGGGCCTCTCGAAGCTTTCTTT	CAWSGGPLEAFF
.	.	TRBJ2-7	TRBV19	TGTGCCAGTAGTGACGCGGACGAGCAGTACTTC	CASSDADEQYF
.	.	TRBJ2-5	TRBV5-1	TGCGCCAGCAGCGAGGTAGAACTAAAGACGACCCAGTACTTC	CASSEVELKTTQYF
.	.	TRBJ2-5	TRBV6-5	TGTGCCAGCAGTTACGATTCTACCCAAGAGACCCAGTACTTC	CASSYDSTQETQYF
.	.	TRBJ1-4	TRBV4-3	TGCGCCAGCAGCCAGAAATCTTTTAGCTTTAATGAAAAACTGTTTTTT	CASSQKSFSFNEKLFF
.	TRBD2	TRBJ2-1	TRBV7-9	TGTGCCAGCAGTTCGACTAGCGGGAGGCCCAGCTCCTACAATGAGCAGTTCTTC	CASSSTSGRPSSYNEQFF
once	TRBD2	TRBJ2-1	TRBV6-1	TGTGCCAGCAGCCCGTCGGCGGCTAGCGGAGGGAAGATATACAATGAGCAGTTCTTC	CASSPSAASGGKIYNEQFF
.	TRBD1	TRBJ2-1	TRBV6-2/TRBV6-3	TGTGCCAGCAGCTACGCGACCACCGGGACAGGGGTGTGGAATGAGCAGTTCTTC	CASSYATTGTGVWNEQFF
.	TRBD2	TRBJ2-2	TRBV30	TGTGCCTGGAGTCCCCCGGGACTAGGGTCCGGGGAGCTGTTTTTT	CAWSPPGLGSGELFF
.	.	TRBJ2-1	TRBV14	TGTGCCAGCAGCCAAGACATGGGCAGGAGCGTCCCCTACAATGAGCAGTTCTTC	CASSQDMGRSVPYNEQFF
.	.	TRBJ1-5	TRBV29-1	TGCAGCGTTGGCCAGGGTGAGGGTCAGCCCCAGCATTTT	CSVGQGEGQPQHF